Here is one T cell receptor beta chain with its context. CDR1 and CDR2 (germline): SGHTA, FQGNSA. This CDR3 is built from 16 residues. V trimming: 5 bases; J trimming: 2 bases; junction bases outside the gene matches: 9. Participant ages covered about 18 to 100 years across 20 to 25 US areas. The data stem from a study of blood T cell repertoires in COVID-19. Using immunoSEQ multiplex PCR, the repertoire was profiled, and TCRdb retains in-frame clones only, with some absent. This sample carries about 350,000 clones, roughly 90% of them seen once, and the ten largest clones take 3%. The chain has TRBV7-2 and TRBJ2-1; 7 bases line up with TRBD2. The sample was PBMCs or T cells enriched from blood (not recorded which). The clonotype originates from a woman aged 25 to 39 who had recovered from COVID-19. CDR3 protein: CASSPGGGYPYNEQFF. The CDR3 DNA follows: TGTGCCAGCAGCCCAGGCGGGGGATACCCCTACAATGAGCAGTTCTTC.